This TCR beta chain was sequenced during a study of cytomegalovirus exposure and HLA in healthy donors. The PCR had 60 Vbeta and 13 Jbeta primers. The protocol was immunoSEQ multiplex PCR, while the TCRdb copy is restricted to in-frame clones and leaves out a portion. Of about 190,000 clones listed, roughly 73% are singletons. Findings and caveats of the study: Associated with cytomegalovirus, according to the listing, were around 160 TCR beta chains. While the bulk of TCR sequences proved rare, some public TCRs turned up in many donors.

V was cut by 4 bases and J by 10 bases, with 14 bases left in between. CDR1 and CDR2 from the germline V gene are SGHRS and YFSETQ. This CDR3 has 12 amino acids. As concerns this clone: Its antigen is still unknown. This same CDR3 is encoded by further DNA sequences in the sample.

The rearrangement links TRBV5-1 to TRBJ1-1; tentative D call: TRBD1 (6 bases). The sequencing sample was made of PBMCs. The clonotype was recovered from a woman aged 30 to 39 in good health and CMV-seropositive. CDR3 sequence: CASSVTGKGAFF. The CDR3 coding sequence is TGCGCCAGCAGCGTAACAGGGAAGGGAGCTTTCTTT.